This T cell receptor beta chain was identified in a study of blood T cell repertoires in COVID-19. On the study more broadly: Sites in the United States, Italy and Spain provided acute and convalescent COVID-19 samples. T cells, B-cell-depleted T cells, or PBMCs provided the cDNA or gDNA that served as material.

V trimming: 2 bases; J trimming: 7 bases; junction bases outside the gene matches: 14. This CDR3 is 19 amino acids long. Per the germline V gene, CDR1 is LNHDA and CDR2 is SQIVND (reference sequence). Authors' data handling: Estimation of nucleated cell counts relied on the amplification of reference gene primers. Sequencing was performed with immunoSEQ multiplex PCR; in TCRdb, only in-frame clones are kept and a portion is missing. V and J calls and clone size are copied from that table; D and trimming were computed from the DNA. The repertoire has about 170,000 clones, approximately 85% of them found once; the top ten carry 1% to 1.5%.

What was sequenced was peripheral blood. The genes are TRBV19 and TRBJ2-5; TRBD2 matches at 15 bases. The sequence came from a man in his 60s who had recovered from COVID-19. CDR3 bases: TGTGCCAGTAGTATACAGCCGGGACTAGCGGGGGGCGCCGAAGGGACCCAGTACTTC. Its protein is CASSIQPGLAGGAEGTQYF.